The 6 T cell receptor beta chains in this list originate from one sample, sequenced in a study of T cells in Graves' hyperthyroidism and ophthalmopathy. The CDR3 regions of TCR beta were amplified from RNA transcripts. First-round RT-PCR targeting the TCR CDR3 was performed with the HTBI primer set. TCRdb passed the multiplex PCR reads through MiXCR, listing each CDR3 protein once. The sample has 600,000 to 800,000 distinct CDR3 sequences; roughly 32% are singletons. Sequencing was carried out using blood. The receptors come from a woman in her thirties or forties with Graves' hyperthyroidism.

J is TRBJ2-2 and V is TRBV20-1; TRBD1 aligns across 8 bases. Germline assignment: CDR1 DFQATT and CDR2 SNEGSKA (reference sequence). Germline trimming cut 6 bases from V and 4 bases from J; bases unmatched to any gene: 4. The CDR3 runs to 13 residues. The DNA of the CDR3 is TGCAGTGCCCAGGGGGCCGGCACCGGGGAGCTGTTTTTT. This translates into CSAQGAGTGELFF.

This clonotype has at least ten counts. The CDR3 region has the DNA TGTGCCATCGAGGAGGGACAGGGGGCTAGGGAGCAGTACTTC. It translates to CAIEEGQGAREQYF. This rearrangement joins TRBV10-3 to TRBJ2-7; TRBD1 matches at 12 bases. This CDR3 region has 14 residues. Trimming at V came to 8 bases and at J to 7 bases, leaving 9 bases not matched to a gene. Germline values: CDR1 ENHRY, CDR2 SYGVKD.

This clonotype was counted only a few times. This chain connects TRBV12-5 to TRBJ1-6; no clear D gene. Looked up from germline, CDR1 is LGHNT and CDR2 is FRNRAP. The CDR3 has 15 residues. V dropped 0 bases and J dropped 7 bases, with 10 bases sitting between them. This chain's CDR3 is CASGLVRSPNSPLHF. The CDR3 DNA sequence: TGTGCTAGTGGTTTGGTACGTTCCCCGAATTCACCCCTCCACTTT.

This clonotype was observed many times. The chain uses TRBV7-2 and TRBJ2-7; D tentatively fits TRBD1 or TRBD2 (7 bases each). V was clipped by 5 bases and J by 3 bases, with 23 bases between them. The CDR3 is made up of 17 amino acids. Germline CDR1 SGHTA, CDR2 FQGNSA. CDR3 residues: CASSLIASAGGDYEQYF. Here the CDR3 DNA reads TGTGCCAGCAGCCTCATTGCTTCGGCAGGGGGGGACTACGAGCAGTACTTC.

The CDR3 DNA sequence: TGTGCCATCAGCCCAGGGCAGGGGTATCAGCCCCAGCATTTT. It is translated as CAISPGQGYQPQHF. This chain uses TRBV10-3 with TRBJ1-5; tentative D call: TRBD1 (6 bases). CDR1 is ENHRY and CDR2 is SYGVKD in the germline V gene. Trimming pared 6 bases from V and 5 bases from J, leaving 14 bases between. This CDR3 comprises 14 residues.

This clonotype was seen a handful of times. V usage is TRBV10-3 and J usage is TRBJ1-1, with 9 bases fitting TRBD1. The V segment lost 10 bases and the J segment 4 bases; nucleotides outside the gene matches: 7. CDR1 is ENHRY and CDR2 is SYGVKD in the germline V gene. The CDR3 sequence is 13 residues long. The CDR3 reads CATTTGGGTEAFF. The DNA of the CDR3 is TGTGCCACCACGACAGGGGGGGGCACTGAAGCTTTCTTT.